The 30 T cell receptor beta chains in this list originate from one sample, sequenced in a study of control samples from healthy donors and cancer patients. Method: immunoSEQ multiplex PCR; TCRdb's copy keeps in-frame clones and lacks some. There are around 130,000 clones in the sample; about 89% occur only once, and about 40% lies in the top ten. The sample taken for sequencing was blood. These receptor sequences come from a man aged 45 to 65 in good health.

This sequence joins TRBV2 and TRBJ2-7; 13 bases are shared with TRBD2. From germline, CDR1 is SNHLY and CDR2 FYNNEI. The CDR3 covers 16 residues. V was clipped by 9 bases and J by 0 bases; unmatched bases: 8. Here the CDR3 DNA reads TGTGCCAGGAGGGGACTAGCGGGGCTCAGCTCCTACGAGCAGTACTTC. It codes for CARRGLAGLSSYEQYF.

This clone has just one count. At one end, the junction sequence differs from germline, possibly due to a read error. The CDR3 bases are TGCGCCAGCGGCTTGAGCGGCCTAGCGGGGCTAGATACGCAGTATTTT. It yields the protein CASGLSGLAGLDTQYF. V is TRBV5-1 and J is TRBJ2-3; 9 bases line up with TRBD2. The CDR3 spans 16 residues. Germline V gene data show CDR1 as SGHRS and CDR2 as YFSETQ. Full variable domain (outside the CDR3, taken from reference TRBV5-1 and TRBJ2-3): KAGVTQTPRYLIKTRGQQVTLSCSPISGHRSVSWYQQTPGQGLQFLFEYFSETQRNKGNFPGRFSGRQFSNSRSEMNVSTLELGDSALYLCASGLSGLAGLDTQYFGPGTRLTVL.

This chain joins TRBV5-1 and TRBJ2-3, with a weak D call TRBD2 (7 bases). This CDR3 contains 15 residues. The ends were cut back, 2 bases at V and 5 bases at J, with 15 bases in the middle. Germline assignment: CDR1 SGHRS and CDR2 YFSETQ. The CDR3 DNA is TGCGCCAGCAGCTTTTCCGGGGGGCAGGGAGATACGCAGTATTTT. It yields the protein CASSFSGGQGDTQYF.

In this sample, this clone turned up once. The chain combines TRBV3-1 (or the pseudogene TRBV3-2) with TRBJ1-4, with TRBD1 identical over 8 bases. The J segment lost 8 bases and the V segment lost 4 bases, leaving 9 bases of the junction unmatched. From germline, CDR1 is LGHDT and CDR2 YNNKEL (reference sequence). This CDR3 contains 15 residues. In DNA form, the CDR3 reads TGTGCCAGCAGCCCCAGACAGGGGAGTAACGAAAAACTGTTTTTT. This encodes CASSPRQGSNEKLFF.

CDR3 protein: CASSIRGGSTEAFF. CDR3 nucleotides: TGTGCCAGTAGTATCCGTGGGGGATCCACTGAAGCTTTCTTT. The chain employs TRBV19 and TRBJ1-1; possible D gene TRBD1, 5 bases. Germline V lookup: CDR1 LNHDA, CDR2 SQIVND (reference sequence). The CDR3 is made up of 14 amino acids. The V and J ends lost 3 bases and 4 bases respectively, with 12 bases between them. The variable domain in full, completed from reference TRBV19 and TRBJ1-1, reads DGGITQSPKYLFRKEGQNVTLSCEQNLNHDAMYWYRQDPGQGLRLIYYSQIVNDFQKGDIAEGYSVSREKKESFPLTVTSAQKNPTAFYLCASSIRGGSTEAFFGQGTRLTVV.

The chain links TRBV5-1 to TRBJ1-5, with TRBD1 matching over 8 bases. V was clipped by 0 bases and J by 3 bases; unmatched bases: 2. This CDR3 is 15 amino acids long. Germline V gene data show CDR1 as SGHRS and CDR2 as YFSETQ. The CDR3 reads CASSLEGQDNQPQHF. CDR3 DNA sequence: TGCGCCAGCAGCTTGGAGGGACAGGACAATCAGCCCCAGCATTTT.

The V and J genes are TRBV11-2 and TRBJ2-3; 12 positions agree with TRBD2. Trimming removed 8 bases from V and 5 bases from J; junction bases left unmatched: 2. CDR3 size: 13 residues. Germline CDR1 reads SGHAT; CDR2 reads FQNNGV. This CDR3 is CASRLAGEDTQYF. DNA for the CDR3: TGTGCCAGCCGACTAGCGGGGGAAGATACGCAGTATTTT.

This chain connects TRBV2 to TRBJ2-2, with 8 nucleotides matching TRBD2. After removal of 4 bases from V and 5 bases from J, the junction contained 6 bases not matched to a gene. CDR3 length equals 15 residues. Germline CDR1 is SNHLY and CDR2 is FYNNEI. The CDR3 region is CASSAGGARTGELFF. The CDR3 nucleotides read TGTGCCAGCAGTGCCGGGGGGGCCAGAACCGGGGAGCTGTTTTTT.

The chain joins TRBV11-1 to TRBJ2-7, with D perhaps assigned TRBD1 or TRBD2 (5 bases each). CDR1 SGHAT and CDR2 FQDESV come from the germline V gene (reference sequence). The CDR3 is made up of 16 amino acids. V was clipped by 5 bases and J by 2 bases, with 19 bases between them. The CDR3 region has the DNA TGTGCCAGCAGCGTCGCGGTACGGGGACGGACCTACGAGCAGTACTTC. This codes for CASSVAVRGRTYEQYF.

This chain links TRBV9 with TRBJ1-5; 7 nucleotides line up with TRBD1. The germline gives CDR1 SGDLS, CDR2 YYNGEE. J lost 7 bases, V lost 0 bases, and 7 bases had no gene match. This CDR3 comprises 15 residues. The CDR3 DNA reads as TGTGCCAGCAGCGTAGACTCAGGGGGAGGACAGCCCCAGCATTTT. As protein: CASSVDSGGGQPQHF. Full variable domain (rest looked up from reference TRBV9 and TRBJ1-5): DSGVTQTPKHLITATGQRVTLRCSPRSGDLSVYWYQQSLDQGLQFLIQYYNGEERAKGNILERFSAQQFPDLHSELNLSSLELGDSALYFCASSVDSGGGQPQHFGDGTRLSIL.

This clone showed up just once. The chain's CDR3 is CASSPGWGESTDTQYF. CDR3 nucleotide sequence: TGCGCCAGCAGCCCGGGCTGGGGGGAGAGCACAGATACGCAGTATTTT. The V call is TRBV5-1, the J call TRBJ2-3; D possibly corresponds to TRBD2 (6 bases). Between the trimmed V and J ends, which lost 4 bases and 0 bases, there was a span of 15 bases. CDR1 is SGHRS and CDR2 is YFSETQ in the germline V gene. The CDR3 consists of 16 residues.

This chain joins TRBV7-2 and TRBJ1-2; D not certain. Germline lookup yields CDR1 SGHTA and CDR2 FQGNSA. The length of the CDR3 is 13 residues. V was shortened by 5 bases and J by 4 bases, with 11 bases between the two germline ends. The chain's CDR3 is CASSATTVYGYTF. CDR3 bases: TGTGCCAGCAGCGCGACTACAGTCTATGGCTACACCTTC.

The chain joins TRBV4-1 to TRBJ2-2, with TRBD2 as a possible D gene (6 bases). Germline V gene data show CDR1 as MGHRA and CDR2 as YSYEKL. CDR3 length equals 16 residues. Trimming pared 4 bases from V and 5 bases from J, leaving 17 bases between. The CDR3 here is CASSPPGGMGTGELFF. The CDR3 DNA follows: TGCGCCAGCAGCCCCCCTGGGGGGATGGGAACCGGGGAGCTGTTTTTT.

V is TRBV5-4 and J is TRBJ1-6; 11 bases map to TRBD1. Germline V gives CDR1 SGHNT, CDR2 YYREEE (reference sequence). The J segment lost 10 bases and the V segment lost 0 bases, leaving 12 bases of the junction unmatched. The CDR3 consists of 18 residues. The CDR3 nucleotides read TGTGCCAGCAGCTTGGAAGGTATCGGGACAGGGGGACAGTCACCCCTCCACTTT. Encoded protein: CASSLEGIGTGGQSPLHF.

This chain joins TRBV9 and TRBJ2-2; D remains unclear. CDR3 size: 13 residues. V lost 7 bases and J 5 bases, leaving 12 bases between the germline ends. Germline CDR1 SGDLS, CDR2 YYNGEE. The CDR3 DNA reads as TGTGCCAGCGATGGACCTAAAACCGGGGAGCTGTTTTTT. It is translated as CASDGPKTGELFF.

V and J are TRBV29-1 and TRBJ1-5; D gene uncertain. This CDR3 region has 13 residues. V was clipped by 6 bases and J by 2 bases, with 11 bases between them. Germline CDR1 SQVTM, CDR2 ANQGSEA. The chain's CDR3 is CSVRTEGNQPQHF. In nucleotides, the CDR3 is TGCAGCGTCCGGACTGAAGGCAATCAGCCCCAGCATTTT.

The chain couples TRBV19 to TRBJ2-2; TRBD2 agrees at 7 bases. V lost 1 base, J lost 6 bases, and 5 bases stayed unmatched. The CDR3 runs to 15 residues. CDR1 is LNHDA, CDR2 SQIVND, per germline (reference sequence). The CDR3: CASSIVTGGPGELFF. DNA for the CDR3: TGTGCCAGTAGTATAGTAACGGGGGGTCCCGGGGAGCTGTTTTTT.

The rearrangement joins TRBV18 to TRBJ1-2; a possible D gene is TRBD1 (6 bases). Germline CDR1 and CDR2: KGHSH and LQKENI. Deletions cut 0 bases from V and 2 bases from J, with 13 bases between. CDR3 length equals 16 residues. The DNA of the CDR3 is TGTGCCAGCTCACCACCGGCAAAAGGGGGAAACTATGGCTACACCTTC. It encodes CASSPPAKGGNYGYTF.

V and J are TRBV9 and TRBJ2-7; 9 bases agree with TRBD2. Germline V gene lookup returns CDR1 SGDLS and CDR2 YYNGEE. V trimming: 0 bases; J trimming: 5 bases; junction bases outside the gene matches: 6. The CDR3 is 15 residues long. The CDR3 spells CASSVARGGYDEQYF. In DNA, the CDR3 is TGTGCCAGCAGCGTAGCGCGGGGGGGCTACGACGAGCAGTACTTC.

The chain combines TRBV10-2 with TRBJ2-7; TRBD2 agrees at 8 bases. V gave up 6 bases and J gave up 0 bases; unmatched junction bases: 7. CDR3 length: 15 amino acids. In germline, CDR1 is WSHSY, CDR2 SAAADI. CDR3 bases: TGCGCCAGCAGCGCCGGGAGGGCAAGCTCCTACGAGCAGTACTTC. Its protein is CASSAGRASSYEQYF.

This chain links TRBV11-2 with TRBJ1-6; D perhaps matches TRBD1 (6 bases). CDR1 is SGHAT, CDR2 FQNNGV, per germline. The CDR3 length is 15 residues. Trimming removed 3 bases at V and 11 bases at J, with 17 bases between. CDR3 in DNA: TGTGCCAGCAGCTTCGACAGCGGCTGGGGGCCACCCCTCCACTTT. The encoded protein is CASSFDSGWGPPLHF.

The V and J genes are TRBV19 and TRBJ1-1; TRBD1 might be the D (6 bases). From germline, CDR1 is LNHDA and CDR2 SQIVND (reference sequence). There are 13 residues in the CDR3. V gave up 4 bases and J gave up 4 bases, with 10 bases separating them. DNA of the CDR3: TGTGCCAGTAGTACGACAGGAAGCACTGAAGCTTTCTTT. Translating gives CASSTTGSTEAFF.

The gene calls are TRBV12-3 or TRBV12-4 and TRBJ1-2; D is uncertain. CDR3 size: 11 residues. V was pared by 5 bases and J by 5 bases, with 6 bases between. The CDR3 sequence: CASSGGYGYTF. As DNA, the CDR3 is TGTGCCAGCAGTGGCGGGTATGGCTACACCTTC.

Only one count was recorded for this clone. V gene TRBV5-4 combines with J gene TRBJ1-6; D is undetermined. Germline values: CDR1 SGHNT, CDR2 YYREEE (reference sequence). V lost 3 bases and J lost 8, with 6 bases in between. The CDR3 covers 12 residues. In nucleotides, the CDR3 is TGTGCCAGCAGCTCCCGGGATTCACCCCTCCACTTT. It specifies CASSSRDSPLHF.

This clone was observed a single time. This chain connects TRBV6-5 to TRBJ1-2; D not certain. Germline V lookup: CDR1 MNHEY, CDR2 SVGAGI. The CDR3 extends over 15 amino acids. With 0 bases removed from V and 6 bases from J, the gap between germline ends came to 14 bases. CDR3 region: CASSYSIWVENGYTF. For the CDR3, the DNA is TGTGCCAGCAGTTACTCTATTTGGGTAGAAAATGGCTACACCTTC.

The chain couples TRBV11-2 to TRBJ1-2; D is perhaps TRBD1 (5 bases). This CDR3 is 18 amino acids long. Trimming took off 6 bases at V and 0 bases at J, with 23 bases between the two ends. Looked up from germline, CDR1 is SGHAT and CDR2 is FQNNGV. CDR3 DNA: TGTGCCAGCAGGTTCTTTGGTCAAGACAGACGTACTAACTATGGCTACACCTTC. This gives the protein CASRFFGQDRRTNYGYTF.

The chain is built from TRBV11-3 and TRBJ1-3, with D possibly matching TRBD1 (5 bases). The germline CDR1 and CDR2 sequences are SGHNT and YENEEA. Trimming cost V 5 bases and J 0 bases, with 14 bases left between them. The CDR3 has 16 amino acids. In DNA, the CDR3 is TGTGCCAGCAGCCAAAGTTCAGGGAGCTCTGGAAACACCATATATTTT. Translating it yields CASSQSSGSSGNTIYF.

In this sample, this clone is medium-sized. The J gene is TRBJ2-1, the V gene TRBV10-3; tentatively, D is TRBD1 or TRBD2 (5 bases each). CDR3 length equals 14 residues. V gave up 7 bases and J gave up 4 bases, with 14 bases separating them. Germline V gene data show CDR1 as ENHRY and CDR2 as SYGVKD. Here the CDR3 DNA reads TGTGCCATCAATCTCGGGACGGCTTACAATGAGCAGTTCTTC. Translated: CAINLGTAYNEQFF.

This clone occurred a few times. The chain joins TRBV30 to TRBJ1-1; 7 bases agree with TRBD1. Germline assignment: CDR1 GTSNPN and CDR2 SVGIG (reference sequence). The CDR3 is 14 amino acids. J lost 4 bases, V lost 2 bases, and 7 bases had no gene match. This CDR3 is CAWSRTGDGTEAFF. DNA for the CDR3: TGTGCCTGGAGTCGGACAGGAGATGGCACTGAAGCTTTCTTT.

This clone was observed a few times. The chain employs TRBV7-2 and TRBJ1-1, with TRBD1 as a possible D gene (5 bases). The V end lost 5 bases, the J end lost 4 bases, and 20 bases lay between the germline ends. The CDR3 runs to 16 residues. Germline assignment: CDR1 SGHTA and CDR2 FQGNSA. This CDR3 is CASSGRPGFGFTEAFF. In DNA form, the CDR3 reads TGTGCCAGCAGCGGCCGCCCAGGGTTCGGTTTCACTGAAGCTTTCTTT.